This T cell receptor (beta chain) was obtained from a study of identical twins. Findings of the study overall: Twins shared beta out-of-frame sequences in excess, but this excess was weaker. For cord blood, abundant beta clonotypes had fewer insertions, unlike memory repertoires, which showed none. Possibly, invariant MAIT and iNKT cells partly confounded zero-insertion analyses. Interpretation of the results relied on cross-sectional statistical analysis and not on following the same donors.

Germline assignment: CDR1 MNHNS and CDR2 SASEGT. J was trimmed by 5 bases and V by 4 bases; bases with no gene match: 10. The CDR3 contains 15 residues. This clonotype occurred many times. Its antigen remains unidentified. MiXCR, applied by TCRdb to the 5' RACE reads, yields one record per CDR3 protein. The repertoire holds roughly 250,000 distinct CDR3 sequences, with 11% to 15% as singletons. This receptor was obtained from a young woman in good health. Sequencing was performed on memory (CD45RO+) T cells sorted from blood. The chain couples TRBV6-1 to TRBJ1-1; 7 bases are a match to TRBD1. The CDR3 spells CASSVPGGHRTEAFF. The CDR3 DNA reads TGTGCCAGCAGTGTTCCAGGGGGTCACCGGACTGAAGCTTTCTTT.